This T cell receptor beta chain was captured by sequencing in a study of blood T cell repertoires in COVID-19. Overall study: Spain, Italy and the United States supplied samples that represented acute and convalescent COVID-19.

Per the original methods: Amplification of reference gene primers was used by the study to estimate nucleated cell counts. TCRdb's table, derived via immunoSEQ multiplex PCR, lists solely in-frame clones and lacks some. From that table come the V and J calls and clone size; the DNA was used to work out D and trimming. This sample has 250,000 or so clones, with around nine tenths found just once. The CDR3 runs 15 residues. Germline CDR1 and CDR2: SGHDN and FVKESK. The junction had 11 bases not matched to a gene; V was cut back by 1 base and J by 9 bases. The chain uses TRBV14 and TRBJ2-7; TRBD2 agrees at 8 bases. The origin of this receptor is a man between 35 and 55 years old with active or convalescent COVID-19. The sample was peripheral blood. This CDR3 is CASSQVGGGSAGQYF. DNA of the CDR3: TGTGCCAGCAGCCAAGTAGGCGGGGGGTCCGCAGGGCAGTACTTC.